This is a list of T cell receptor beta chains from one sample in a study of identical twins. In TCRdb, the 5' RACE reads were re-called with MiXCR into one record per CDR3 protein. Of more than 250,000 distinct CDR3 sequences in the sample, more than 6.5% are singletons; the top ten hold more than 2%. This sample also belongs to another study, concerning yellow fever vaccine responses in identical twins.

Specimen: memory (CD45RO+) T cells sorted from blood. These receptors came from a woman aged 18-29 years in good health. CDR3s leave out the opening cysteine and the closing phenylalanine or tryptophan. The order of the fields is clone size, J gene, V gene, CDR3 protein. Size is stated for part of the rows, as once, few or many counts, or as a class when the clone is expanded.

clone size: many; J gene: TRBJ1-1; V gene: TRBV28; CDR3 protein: ASSLSGRLTEAF
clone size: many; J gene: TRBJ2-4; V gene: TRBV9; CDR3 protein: ASSVGELAGSNIQY
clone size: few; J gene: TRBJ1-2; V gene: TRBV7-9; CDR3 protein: ASSPGRAPREGYT
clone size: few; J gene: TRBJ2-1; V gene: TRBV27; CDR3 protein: ASSSASRYNEQF
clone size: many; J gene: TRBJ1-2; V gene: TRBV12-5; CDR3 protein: ASGLSGSYGYT
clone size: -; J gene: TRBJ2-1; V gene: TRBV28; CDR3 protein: ASSPGLAGGLHEQF
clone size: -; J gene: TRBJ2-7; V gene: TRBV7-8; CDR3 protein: ASSLFGTSGVYEQY
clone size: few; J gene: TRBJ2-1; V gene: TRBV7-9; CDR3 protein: ASSFGTSGKQYNEQF
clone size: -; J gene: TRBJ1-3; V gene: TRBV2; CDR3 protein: ASSTPDSNSGNTIY
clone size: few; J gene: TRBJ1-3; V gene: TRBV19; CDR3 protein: ASSNSRQGGNGNTIY
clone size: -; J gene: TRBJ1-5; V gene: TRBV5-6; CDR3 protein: ASSLNSVSNQPQH
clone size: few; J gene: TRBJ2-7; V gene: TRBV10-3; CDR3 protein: AISTGSYEQY
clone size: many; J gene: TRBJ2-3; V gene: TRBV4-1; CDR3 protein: ASSQDGQPTDTQY
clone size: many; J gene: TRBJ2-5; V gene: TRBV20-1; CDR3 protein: SARSNQETQY
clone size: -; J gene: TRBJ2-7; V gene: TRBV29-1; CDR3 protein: SVSRGRDEQY
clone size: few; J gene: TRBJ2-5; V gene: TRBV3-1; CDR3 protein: ASSQAGGPEQETQY
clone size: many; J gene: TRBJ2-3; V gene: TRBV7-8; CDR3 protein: ASSLSIGAGGTDTQY
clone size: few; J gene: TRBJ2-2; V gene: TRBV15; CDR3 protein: ATSRQGSGELF